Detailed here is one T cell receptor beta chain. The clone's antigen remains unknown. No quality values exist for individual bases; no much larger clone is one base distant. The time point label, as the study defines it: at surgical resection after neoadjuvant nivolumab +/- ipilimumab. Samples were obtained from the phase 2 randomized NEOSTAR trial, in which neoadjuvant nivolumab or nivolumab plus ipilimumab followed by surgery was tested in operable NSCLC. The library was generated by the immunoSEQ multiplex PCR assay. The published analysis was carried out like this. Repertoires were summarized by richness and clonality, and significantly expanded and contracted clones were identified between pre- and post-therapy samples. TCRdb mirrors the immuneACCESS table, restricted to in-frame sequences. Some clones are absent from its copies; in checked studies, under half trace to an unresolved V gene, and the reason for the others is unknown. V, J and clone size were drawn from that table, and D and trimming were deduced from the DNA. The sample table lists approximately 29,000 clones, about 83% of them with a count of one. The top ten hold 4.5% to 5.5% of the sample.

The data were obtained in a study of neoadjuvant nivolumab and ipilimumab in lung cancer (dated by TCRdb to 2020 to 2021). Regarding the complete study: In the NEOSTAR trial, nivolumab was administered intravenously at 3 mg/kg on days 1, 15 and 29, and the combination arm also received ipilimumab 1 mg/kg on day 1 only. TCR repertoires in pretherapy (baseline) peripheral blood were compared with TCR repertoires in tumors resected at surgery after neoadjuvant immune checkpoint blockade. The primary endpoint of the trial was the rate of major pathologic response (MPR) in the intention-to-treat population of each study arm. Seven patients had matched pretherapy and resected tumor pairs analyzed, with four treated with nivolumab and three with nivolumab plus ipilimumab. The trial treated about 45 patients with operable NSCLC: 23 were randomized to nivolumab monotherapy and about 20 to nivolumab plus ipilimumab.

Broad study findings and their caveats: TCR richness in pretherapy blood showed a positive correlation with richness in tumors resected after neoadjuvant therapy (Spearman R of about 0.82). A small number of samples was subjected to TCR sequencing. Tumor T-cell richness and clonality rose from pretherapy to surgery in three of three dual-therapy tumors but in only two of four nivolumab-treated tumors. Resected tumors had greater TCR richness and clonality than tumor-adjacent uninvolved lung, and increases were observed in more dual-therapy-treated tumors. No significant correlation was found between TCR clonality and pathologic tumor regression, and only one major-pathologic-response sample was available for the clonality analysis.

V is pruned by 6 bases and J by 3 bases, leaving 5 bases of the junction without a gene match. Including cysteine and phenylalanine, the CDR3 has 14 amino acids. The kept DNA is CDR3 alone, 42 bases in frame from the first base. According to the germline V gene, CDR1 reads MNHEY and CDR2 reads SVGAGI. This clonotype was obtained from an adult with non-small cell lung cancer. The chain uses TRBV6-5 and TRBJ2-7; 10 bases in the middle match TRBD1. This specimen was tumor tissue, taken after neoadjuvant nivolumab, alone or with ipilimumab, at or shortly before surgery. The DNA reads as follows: TGTGCCAGCAGCCCCGGGACAGGGGTCTACGAGCAGTACTTC. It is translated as CASSPGTGVYEQYF.